The rows below give T cell receptor beta chains drawn from one sample of a study of blood T cell repertoires in COVID-19. Method: immunoSEQ multiplex PCR; TCRdb's copy keeps in-frame clones and lacks some. The sample has some 300,000 clones, nearly 90% seen once. The specimen was PBMCs or T cells enriched from blood (not recorded which). These receptor sequences come from a young woman who had recovered from COVID-19. The CDR3 runs from the conserved cysteine through the conserved F or W. Fields, in order: V gene, J gene, clone size, D gene, CDR3 protein, CDR3 DNA. The D gene is left open where the match is weak. Where a row states a size, it is once, few, many or the class of an expanded clone; other rows omit it.

>TRBV11-2|TRBJ2-7|-|-
CASSYLEASSYEQYF
TGTGCCAGCAGCTATCTAGAGGCCTCCTCTTACGAGCAGTACTTC
>TRBV29-1|TRBJ1-2|-|TRBD1
CSVEDGQGGGYTF
TGCAGCGTTGAGGACGGACAGGGGGGTGGCTACACCTTC
>TRBV2|TRBJ1-2|few|-
CASRQGGGYTF
TGTGCCAGCAGGCAGGGTGGGGGCTACACCTTC
>TRBV7-9|TRBJ1-1|-|-
CADEGPGVGTEAFF
TGTGCAGATGAAGGGCCAGGGGTCGGCACTGAAGCTTTCTTT
>TRBV20-1|TRBJ1-6|once|-
CSASRPTPHSPLHF
TGCAGTGCTAGTCGCCCTACTCCCCATTCACCCCTCCACTTT
>TRBV9|TRBJ2-1|-|TRBD2
CASSVAGGPNNEQFF
TGTGCCAGCAGCGTAGCGGGAGGGCCCAACAATGAGCAGTTCTTC
>TRBV7-2|TRBJ2-2|-|TRBD2
CASRLAGGNGELFF
TGTGCCAGCAGACTAGCGGGGGGTAACGGGGAGCTGTTTTTT
>TRBV24-1|TRBJ2-1|-|TRBD2
CATSDPGLANPEQFF
TGTGCCACCAGTGATCCGGGACTAGCGAACCCTGAGCAGTTCTTC
>TRBV10-3|TRBJ1-4|-|-
CAISPFAGATNEKLFF
TGTGCCATCAGTCCCTTCGCGGGGGCAACTAATGAAAAACTGTTTTTT
>TRBV11-2|TRBJ2-5|-|-
CASSLRPRRTWSQETQYF
TGTGCCAGCAGCTTAAGGCCAAGACGGACATGGTCCCAAGAGACCCAGTACTTC
>TRBV7-9|TRBJ1-2|-|TRBD1
CASSLGATGGHYGYTF
TGTGCCAGCAGCCTTGGAGCGACAGGGGGACACTATGGCTACACCTTC
>TRBV27|TRBJ2-7|-|TRBD1
CASSSIGTGKYEQYF
TGTGCCAGCAGTTCTATAGGGACAGGGAAATACGAGCAGTACTTC
>TRBV28|TRBJ1-2|-|TRBD1
CASSWDRGRGYTF
TGTGCCAGCAGTTGGGACAGGGGGAGAGGCTACACCTTC
>TRBV7-9|TRBJ1-2|-|TRBD1
CASSPRTGEDGYTF
TGTGCCAGCAGCCCCCGGACAGGGGAAGATGGCTACACCTTC
>TRBV11-2|TRBJ2-4|-|TRBD2
CASSPLAGGNIQYF
TGTGCCAGCAGTCCCCTAGCGGGGGGAAACATTCAGTACTTC
>TRBV27|TRBJ2-5|-|-
CASSLNVGLTQYF
TGTGCCAGCAGCCTAAATGTGGGGCTGACCCAGTACTTC
>TRBV15|TRBJ1-1|-|-
CATSRAGGKGIEAFF
TGTGCCACCAGCAGAGCCGGGGGAAAGGGGATAGAAGCTTTCTTT
>TRBV21-1|TRBJ1-2|-|-
CASSKFGGDIRSRYGYTF
TGTGCCAGCAGCAAATTCGGGGGGGATATAAGGTCCCGTTATGGCTACACCTTC
>TRBV27|TRBJ1-2|-|TRBD1
CASSSGSPIAGQINYGYTF
TGTGCCAGCAGTTCGGGGAGCCCAATAGCGGGACAGATTAACTATGGCTACACCTTC
>TRBV24-1|TRBJ1-1|once|-
CATSVTGIEAFF
TGTGCCACCAGTGTCACAGGTATTGAAGCTTTCTTT
>TRBV5-1|TRBJ2-5|-|TRBD2
CASSSQRTSGEATQYF
TGCGCCAGCAGCTCCCAGAGGACTAGCGGCGAGGCGACCCAGTACTTC
>TRBV18|TRBJ2-3|once|-
CASSPSFPGDTQYF
TGTGCCAGCTCACCATCCTTCCCGGGAGATACGCAGTATTTT
>TRBV10-3|TRBJ1-2|once|-
CAIPRLGNQDGYTF
TGTGCCATCCCTCGACTCGGGAATCAGGATGGCTACACCTTC
>TRBV3-1/TRBV3-2|TRBJ1-2|-|-
CASSQGPSRPGGGYTF
TGTGCCAGCAGCCAAGGGCCTTCCCGTCCGGGAGGAGGCTACACCTTC
>TRBV5-1|TRBJ2-2|once|-
CASVRTANTGELFF
TGCGCCAGCGTCCGGACTGCGAACACCGGGGAGCTGTTTTTT
>TRBV30|TRBJ2-5|-|TRBD1
CAWSVQGAGTQYF
TGTGCCTGGAGTGTACAGGGGGCCGGGACCCAGTACTTC